This T cell receptor (beta chain) was documented in a study of spatial heterogeneity in lung cancer. Study-wide context: TCR and UMI combinations that were unique each appeared, on average, more than ten times in raw reads. Overall study findings and caveats: In blood, ubiquitous expanded tumor TCRs appeared more at resection than follow-up.

This clonotype has more than one count but fewer than ten. Antigen unknown. Time point defined: sample taken at primary tumor resection. Whole RNA came from tumor, nontumor lung or frozen PBMC and was sequenced without being sorted. Samples were obtained from approximately 76 donors, all untreated early-stage non-small cell lung cancer patients. With V trimmed by 0 bases and J by 4 bases, 7 bases remained unmatched. The CDR3 loop spans 16 amino acids. Germline V CDR1 and CDR2: SGHRS, YFSETQ. Individual TCR cDNA molecules each bore their own unique molecular identifier. TCRdb re-derived calls from the 5' RACE reads in MiXCR, one entry per CDR3 protein. The table lists 40,000 to 45,000 distinct CDR3 sequences, around 15% of them singletons.

The chain joins TRBV5-1 to TRBJ2-7, with 10 bases that match TRBD1. This TCR was recovered from a male donor with early-stage non-small cell lung cancer. This specimen consisted of PBMCs, obtained at surgery. CDR3 coding DNA: TGCGCCAGCAGCTTGGGTTGGGACAGGGGATTTTACGAGCAGTACTTC. Protein sequence: CASSLGWDRGFYEQYF.